This TCR beta chain was retrieved from a study of spatial heterogeneity in lung cancer. Study overall: The study sequenced follow-up PBMC samples when they were available, at a median of approximately two years after resection.

The CDR3 is made up of 12 amino acids. V was cut by 5 bases and J by 4 bases, with 8 bases left in between. The V gene's germline CDR1 is MDHEN and CDR2 SYDVKM. Indicated time point: blood at routine non-recurrence follow-up after resection. Unsorted whole RNA samples from tumor, nontumor lung or frozen PBMC were sequenced. Unique molecular identifiers tagged every individual TCR cDNA molecule. TCRdb re-analysed the 5' RACE reads in MiXCR, keeping a single row per CDR3 protein. The table shows about 70,000 distinct CDR3 sequences, with nearly 9% occurring only once. The chain uses TRBV28 and TRBJ1-2; a weak D match, TRBD1 (5 bases). This receptor was identified in a female donor with early-stage non-small cell lung cancer. Material: PBMCs, obtained at follow-up. The CDR3 region has the DNA TGTGCCAGCAGTACCGGGACCTATGGCTACACCTTC. Translated: CASSTGTYGYTF.